This passage covers 28 T cell receptor beta chains from one sample sequenced in a study of T cell responses to AZD1222 COVID-19 vaccine. Assay used: immunoSEQ multiplex PCR; TCRdb lists only in-frame clones, some missing. The table includes approximately 77,000 clones, 92% detected once. The sequencing here drew on peripheral blood, taken on day 0 of MenACWY control vaccination. Every receptor here comes from an adult in good health.

The chain has TRBV21-1 and TRBJ2-7; the D call of TRBD2 is as the table states it, not checked on the DNA. TRBV21-1 is marked as a pseudogene. The CDR3 runs to 16 residues. As DNA, the CDR3 is TGTGCCAGCAGCAAAACGTCCAGCGGGAGGACCTACGAGCAGTACTTC. Translated: CASSKTSSGRTYEQYF.

V is TRBV18 and J is TRBJ2-2; D is uncertain. CDR1 and CDR2 from the germline V gene are KGHSH and LQKENI. The CDR3 consists of 12 residues. V was clipped by 3 bases and J by 4 bases, with 3 bases between them. The CDR3 DNA reads TGTGCCAGCTCACCGAGCACCGGGGAGCTGTTTTTT. Encoded protein: CASSPSTGELFF. The full variable domain, its missing parts supplied by reference TRBV18 and TRBJ2-2, is NAGVMQNPRHLVRRRGQEARLRCSPMKGHSHVYWYRQLPEEGLKFMVYLQKENIIDESGMPKERFSAEFPKEGPSILRIQQVVRGDSAAYFCASSPSTGELFFGEGSRLTVL.

This clone has a single count. The rearrangement links TRBV10-3 to TRBJ1-2; D might be TRBD1 (5 bases). Trimming stripped 0 bases from V and 6 bases from J, with 8 bases between. The CDR3 consists of 13 residues. The germline V gene encodes CDR1 ENHRY and CDR2 SYGVKD. CDR3 DNA: TGTGCCATCAGTGAGTCTGGGACTCATGGCTACACCTTC. This gives the protein CAISESGTHGYTF.

This clone showed up just once. The chain carries TRBV6-5 and TRBJ2-3; TRBD1 might be the D (6 bases). Between the trimmed V and J ends, which lost 1 base and 0 bases, there was a span of 8 bases. Germline V gene sequence: CDR1 MNHEY, CDR2 SVGAGI. CDR3 size: 15 residues. CDR3 in amino acids: CASSYFRGSTDTQYF. The CDR3 DNA follows: TGTGCCAGCAGTTACTTCAGGGGAAGCACAGATACGCAGTATTTT.

The chain carries TRBV6-5 and TRBJ2-3; TRBD2 might be the D (5 bases). The germline gives CDR1 MNHEY, CDR2 SVGAGI. The CDR3 extends over 14 amino acids. The ends were cut back, 7 bases at V and 6 bases at J, with 17 bases in the middle. In nucleotides, the CDR3 is TGTGCCAGCATCTTCGTGGACTCCCAGGATACGCAGTATTTT. This gives the protein CASIFVDSQDTQYF.

The V call is TRBV6-5, the J call TRBJ1-2; no firm D call. The V end was cut by 6 bases, the J end by 2 bases, with 13 bases between. The CDR3 loop spans 14 amino acids. The germline V gene has CDR1 MNHEY and CDR2 SVGAGI. DNA of the CDR3: TGTGCCAGCAGACCCTGGGCGGACAACTATGGCTACACCTTC. Its protein product is CASRPWADNYGYTF.

The rearrangement joins TRBV5-5 to TRBJ2-1; weak D call: TRBD2 (5 bases). Trimming removed 1 base at V and 3 bases at J, with 11 bases between. Germline assignment: CDR1 SGHKS and CDR2 YYEKEE (reference sequence). CDR3 length: 15 residues. The CDR3 sequence is CASSLLWELYNEQFF. The CDR3 nucleotides read TGTGCCAGCAGCTTGCTGTGGGAGCTCTACAATGAGCAGTTCTTC.

V is TRBV6-4 and J is TRBJ2-1; tentative D call: TRBD2 (5 bases). CDR1 and CDR2 from the germline V gene are MRHNA and SNTAGT. The V gene lost 6 bases and the J gene lost 1 base, with 13 bases spanning the gap. This CDR3 contains 15 residues. The CDR3 region is CASSSLAGSYNEQFF. The DNA of the CDR3 is TGTGCCAGCAGCTCCCTAGCTGGTTCCTACAATGAGCAGTTCTTC.

V gene TRBV7-2 combines with J gene TRBJ2-7; 13 positions match TRBD2. CDR1 and CDR2 from the germline V gene are SGHTA and FQGNSA. This CDR3 has 18 amino acids. The V gene end was trimmed by 5 bases and the J gene end by 0 bases; junction bases not matched to a gene: 10. CDR3 sequence: CASSLQLAGGASSYEQYF. The CDR3 bases are TGTGCCAGCAGCCTCCAACTAGCGGGGGGGGCAAGCTCCTACGAGCAGTACTTC.

V is TRBV28 and J is TRBJ2-4; TRBD1 aligns across 7 bases. This CDR3 spans 13 amino acids. Germline CDR1 and CDR2: MDHEN and SYDVKM. V trimming: 5 bases; J trimming: 6 bases; junction bases outside the gene matches: 4. DNA of the CDR3: TGTGCCAGCAGTGAGACAGGGATAAACATTCAGTACTTC. This translates into CASSETGINIQYF.

CDR3 bases: TGTGCCAGCAGGGCGGGACAGGGCTACTATGGCTACACCTTC. As protein: CASRAGQGYYGYTF. V gene TRBV27 combines with J gene TRBJ1-2; 9 nucleotides match TRBD1. This CDR3 spans 14 amino acids. V shed 6 bases and J 3 bases; nucleotides not matched to a gene: 5. Germline V lookup: CDR1 MNHEY, CDR2 SMNVEV (reference sequence).

The V gene is TRBV7-2, the J gene TRBJ2-5, with 9 bases that match TRBD1. Germline CDR1 and CDR2: SGHTA and FQGNSA. The V gene end was trimmed by 4 bases and the J gene end by 4 bases; junction bases not matched to a gene: 7. The CDR3 runs to 15 residues. The DNA for the CDR3 is TGTGCCAGCAGCTCGACAGGGGGAAAAGGAGAGACCCAGTACTTC. Translation gives CASSSTGGKGETQYF.

The chain recombines TRBV7-2 with TRBJ1-5, with D unclear. The CDR3 contains 15 residues. Trimming stripped 0 bases from V and 0 bases from J, with 6 bases between. The germline gives CDR1 SGHTA, CDR2 FQGNSA. The DNA for the CDR3 is TGTGCCAGCAGCTTAGCAGGGAATAGCAATCAGCCCCAGCATTTT. This sequence encodes CASSLAGNSNQPQHF.

The chain combines TRBV18 with TRBJ1-5; perhaps TRBD1 as D (6 bases). Trimming stripped 3 bases from V and 6 bases from J, with 15 bases between. Germline V gene sequence: CDR1 KGHSH, CDR2 LQKENI. This CDR3 has 15 residues. CDR3 region: CASSPGEGGPQPQHF. The CDR3 bases are TGTGCCAGCTCACCCGGTGAGGGGGGACCTCAGCCCCAGCATTTT.

The chain is built from TRBV7-2 and TRBJ1-2, with D perhaps matching TRBD1 (5 bases). Per the germline V gene, CDR1 is SGHTA and CDR2 is FQGNSA. The CDR3 loop spans 13 amino acids. Trimming stripped 5 bases from V and 2 bases from J, with 9 bases between. CDR3 DNA sequence: TGTGCCAGCAGCCCGACAGCCAACTATGGCTACACCTTC. It codes for CASSPTANYGYTF.

This clone showed up just a few times. The V call is TRBV4-3, the J call TRBJ1-1, with TRBD1 matching over 12 bases. Germline trimming cut 0 bases from V and 5 bases from J; bases unmatched to any gene: 7. The CDR3 is 17 residues long. Germline-derived CDR1 and CDR2 are LGHNA and YSLEER. The CDR3 DNA reads as TGCGCCAGCAGCCAAGATGTCCGGGACAGGGGGCCAACTGAAGCTTTCTTT. Translating gives CASSQDVRDRGPTEAFF.

The V call is TRBV29-1, the J call TRBJ1-1; 8 nucleotides line up with TRBD1. This CDR3 is 14 amino acids long. Losses at the gene ends were 6 bases for V and 5 bases for J; bases not matched to a gene: 11. The germline V gene has CDR1 SQVTM and CDR2 ANQGSEA. The CDR3 is CSVQPQGVGTEAFF. The CDR3 nucleotides read TGCAGCGTACAACCACAGGGGGTTGGGACTGAAGCTTTCTTT.

V and J are TRBV19 and TRBJ2-2; possibly TRBD1 for D (6 bases). V lost 6 bases to trimming and J lost 4 bases, with 15 bases between them. Germline V gene data show CDR1 as LNHDA and CDR2 as SQIVND (reference sequence). CDR3 size: 15 residues. Here the CDR3 DNA reads TGTGCCAGTAGGACGGACAGATCGTCCACCGGGGAGCTGTTTTTT. It is translated as CASRTDRSSTGELFF.

The chain has TRBV12-5 and TRBJ2-5; 7 bases align to TRBD2. Trimming removed 0 bases from V and 3 bases from J; junction bases left unmatched: 4. Per the germline V gene, CDR1 is LGHNT and CDR2 is FRNRAP. CDR3 length: 15 amino acids. CDR3 in DNA: TGTGCTAGTGGTTTGGTAATGGGGGGGGAAGAGACCCAGTACTTC. It encodes CASGLVMGGEETQYF.

The rearrangement joins TRBV10-3 to TRBJ2-3; 10 positions match TRBD2. There are 13 residues in the CDR3. Per the germline V gene, CDR1 is ENHRY and CDR2 is SYGVKD. V lost 6 bases, J lost 5 bases, and 2 bases stayed unmatched. The chain's CDR3 is CAIRGLAIDTQYF. Here the CDR3 DNA reads TGTGCCATCAGGGGACTAGCGATAGATACGCAGTATTTT.

In its sample, this clone was seen once. The V call is TRBV28, the J call TRBJ2-1; 10 positions agree with TRBD1. The CDR3 extends over 15 amino acids. Germline assignment: CDR1 MDHEN and CDR2 SYDVKM. After removal of 7 bases from V and 8 bases from J, the junction contained 11 bases not matched to a gene. Here the CDR3 reads CASTIGGQGKYEQFF. The CDR3 DNA reads TGTGCCAGCACCATAGGGGGACAGGGGAAGTATGAGCAGTTCTTC.

This sequence joins TRBV25-1 and TRBJ2-7; TRBD2 agrees at 8 bases. Germline V gives CDR1 MGHDK, CDR2 SYGVNS. This CDR3 comprises 14 residues. V lost 3 bases, J lost 0 bases, and 1 base stayed unmatched. The CDR3 reads CASSDGLASYEQYF. The CDR3, as DNA: TGTGCCAGCAGTGACGGACTAGCCTCCTACGAGCAGTACTTC.

The chain combines TRBV7-6 with TRBJ2-7, with 7 bases lining up with TRBD1. The V and J ends lost 5 bases and 2 bases, in that order; junction bases with no gene match: 9. The CDR3 extends over 15 amino acids. The germline V gene encodes CDR1 SGHVS and CDR2 FNYEAQ. Written as DNA, the CDR3 is TGTGCCAGCAGCGAGGGGGACAGAGTCACCTACGAGCAGTACTTC. Its translation: CASSEGDRVTYEQYF.

This chain connects TRBV7-9 to TRBJ1-1; the D gene is possibly TRBD1 (6 bases). The CDR3 sequence is 15 residues long. The V end was cut by 5 bases, the J end by 1 base, with 14 bases between. Germline CDR1 and CDR2: SEHNR and FQNEAQ (reference sequence). In nucleotides, the CDR3 is TGTGCCAGCAGCCCCTGGGACAACAAGAACACTGAAGCTTTCTTT. Its protein is CASSPWDNKNTEAFF.

This clone appeared a single time. The rearrangement uses TRBV7-2 and TRBJ2-4; 7 bases fit TRBD1. Per germline, CDR1 SGHTA and CDR2 FQGNSA. J lost 11 bases, V lost 4 bases, and 8 bases had no gene match. The CDR3 totals 13 residues. The CDR3 DNA sequence: TGTGCCAGCAGCTCCTACGGGACAGCCCTTCAGTACTTC. The encoded protein is CASSSYGTALQYF.

This chain links TRBV5-6 with TRBJ2-5; 10 bases fit TRBD1. The CDR3 has 15 amino acids. Germline assignment: CDR1 SGHDT and CDR2 YYEEEE. V was clipped by 4 bases and J by 4 bases; unmatched bases: 7. CDR3: CASSQDRGSRETQYF. Written as DNA, the CDR3 is TGTGCCAGCAGCCAGGACAGGGGGTCCCGAGAGACCCAGTACTTC.

With respect to this clone: This CDR3 is missing its conserved last phenylalanine or tryptophan, likely due to a read error. The DNA is omitted, as the CDR3 cannot be located on it reliably, and the CDR3 follows TCRdb's listing. The chain couples TRBV5-8 to TRBJ2-7; the table's D call of TRBD2 was not tested on the DNA. The CDR3 has 11 amino acids, counting both end residues. CDR1 and CDR2 from the germline V gene are SGHTS and YDEGEE. CDR3 protein: CASSRTTATSL.

This clone occurred a few times. The chain couples TRBV7-8 to TRBJ2-1; 16 positions agree with TRBD2. The CDR3 loop spans 15 amino acids. The V gene end was trimmed by 5 bases and the J gene end by 8 bases; junction bases not matched to a gene: 3. CDR1 and CDR2 from the germline V gene are SGHVS and FQNEAQ. For the CDR3, the DNA is TGTGCCAGCAGCACTGGGACTAGCGGGAGGGATGAGCAGTTCTTC. It encodes CASSTGTSGRDEQFF.